The 31 T cell receptor beta chains presented below share a single source sample, sequenced in a study of blood T cell repertoires in COVID-19. Some clones are missing from TCRdb's copy, which holds only in-frame ones; the method was immunoSEQ multiplex PCR. The sample lists around 39,000 clones, around 85% occurring once. Sequenced input: peripheral blood. The receptors originated from a man aged 35 to 55 with active COVID-19.

The genes are TRBV5-4 and TRBJ2-5, with D maybe TRBD2 (7 bases). The germline gives CDR1 SGHNT, CDR2 YYREEE (reference sequence). There are 14 residues in the CDR3. The V end lost 2 bases, the J end lost 1 base, and 9 bases lay between the germline ends. CDR3 sequence: CASSLGGAQETQYF. The CDR3 bases are TGTGCCAGCAGCTTAGGGGGGGCCCAAGAGACCCAGTACTTC.

This rearrangement joins TRBV27 to TRBJ2-1; TRBD1 matches at 10 bases. Trimming cost V 6 bases and J 6 bases; bases outside gene matches: 11. This CDR3 comprises 16 residues. The germline gives CDR1 MNHEY, CDR2 SMNVEV (reference sequence). CDR3 coding DNA: TGTGCCAGCAGCAACGTGGGGGGGACAGGGGTCAATGAGCAGTTCTTC. Residues: CASSNVGGTGVNEQFF.

V usage is TRBV7-2 and J usage is TRBJ2-2; 7 nucleotides match TRBD2. Trimming took 7 bases from V and 0 from J; bases not matched to a gene: 8. The CDR3 consists of 16 residues. The germline V gene has CDR1 SGHTA and CDR2 FQGNSA. CDR3 loop: CASNLGGNANTGELFF. The CDR3 region has the DNA TGTGCCAGCAACCTCGGGGGGAACGCGAACACCGGGGAGCTGTTTTTT.

This chain uses TRBV7-8 with TRBJ1-1; 7 nucleotides align to TRBD1. CDR1 and CDR2 (germline): SGHVS, FQNEAQ. The CDR3 has 15 residues. Trimming at V came to 1 base and at J to 1 base, leaving 3 bases not matched to a gene. The CDR3 region has the DNA TGTGCCAGCAGCTTAGGACAGGGAGGGAACACTGAAGCTTTCTTT. Residues: CASSLGQGGNTEAFF. The complete variable domain, with remaining parts taken from reference TRBV7-8 and TRBJ1-1, reads GAGVSQSPRYKVAKRGQDVALRCDPISGHVSLFWYQQALGQGPEFLTYFQNEAQLDKSGLPSDRFFAERPEGSVSTLKIQRTQQEDSAVYLCASSLGQGGNTEAFFGQGTRLTVV.

The chain employs TRBV19 and TRBJ2-2, with D unclear. V was cut by 3 bases and J by 2 bases, with 10 bases left in between. The CDR3 length is 15 residues. Germline CDR1 and CDR2: LNHDA and SQIVND (reference sequence). The CDR3 DNA reads as TGTGCCAGTAGTATGGCCAGCGCAAACACCGGGGAGCTGTTTTTT. This translates into CASSMASANTGELFF.

The chain recombines TRBV6-5 with TRBJ1-6, with TRBD1 matching over 7 bases. J lost 10 bases, V lost 3 bases, and 6 bases had no gene match. The CDR3 has 14 residues. Germline assignment: CDR1 MNHEY and CDR2 SVGAGI. The DNA for the CDR3 is TGTGCCAGCAGTTATACAGGGGTTCAGTCACCCCTCCACTTT. Its protein is CASSYTGVQSPLHF.

The CDR3 region has the DNA TGTGCCAGCAGTTTCTTGTCACGAGCAGGGACTTATACCGGGGACACTGAAGCTTTCTTT. Translating gives CASSFLSRAGTYTGDTEAFF. The chain employs TRBV27 and TRBJ1-1; D may be TRBD1 (5 bases). Looked up from germline, CDR1 is MNHEY and CDR2 is SMNVEV (reference sequence). The CDR3 totals 20 residues. V was shortened by 3 bases and J by 3 bases, with 29 bases between the two germline ends.

The chain's CDR3 is CASSGLAGGSPYEQYF. CDR3 coding DNA: TGTGCCAGCAGTGGACTAGCGGGAGGCTCACCCTACGAGCAGTACTTC. This rearrangement joins TRBV28 to TRBJ2-7; 14 bases align to TRBD2. The CDR3 is made up of 16 amino acids. Germline assignment: CDR1 MDHEN and CDR2 SYDVKM. Germline trimming cut 5 bases from V and 2 bases from J; bases unmatched to any gene: 5.

The CDR3 loop reads CASSLPPGDMDEKLFF. The CDR3 bases are TGTGCCAGCAGCCTCCCACCGGGGGATATGGATGAAAAACTGTTTTTT. This chain joins TRBV28 and TRBJ1-4; weak D call: TRBD1 (5 bases). The germline gives CDR1 MDHEN, CDR2 SYDVKM. The germline V and J ends were trimmed by 6 bases and 6 bases, with 20 bases remaining between them. The CDR3 length is 16 residues.

The rearrangement joins TRBV19 to TRBJ2-3; 9 bases line up with TRBD2. This CDR3 comprises 17 residues. V gave up 5 bases and J gave up 1 base; unmatched junction bases: 10. Germline values: CDR1 LNHDA, CDR2 SQIVND (reference sequence). CDR3 region: CASSVLAGGWGTDTQYF. The CDR3, as DNA: TGTGCCAGTAGTGTGTTGGCGGGAGGGTGGGGCACAGATACGCAGTATTTT. The entire variable domain, with the rest obtained from reference TRBV19 and TRBJ2-3, is as follows: DGGITQSPKYLFRKEGQNVTLSCEQNLNHDAMYWYRQDPGQGLRLIYYSQIVNDFQKGDIAEGYSVSREKKESFPLTVTSAQKNPTAFYLCASSVLAGGWGTDTQYFGPGTRLTVL.

This chain connects TRBV9 to TRBJ2-1, with 9 bases lining up with TRBD2. The CDR3 spans 16 residues. The J segment lost 9 bases and the V segment lost 4 bases, leaving 14 bases of the junction unmatched. Germline V gene lookup returns CDR1 SGDLS and CDR2 YYNGEE. The CDR3 coding sequence is TGTGCCAGCAGCCCCCTGGGGGCGGGAGGGCCAAGTGAGCAGTTCTTC. Amino acids: CASSPLGAGGPSEQFF.

The chain recombines TRBV30 with TRBJ1-2, with TRBD1 identical over 8 bases. The CDR3 loop spans 13 amino acids. CDR1 and CDR2 from the germline V gene are GTSNPN and SVGIG (reference sequence). The ends lost 4 bases at V and 1 base at J; junction bases unmatched: 2. The CDR3 DNA follows: TGTGCCTGGACCAGGGGGCGTAACTATGGCTACACCTTC. Translation: CAWTRGRNYGYTF.

This chain links TRBV10-3 with TRBJ1-1; no clear D gene. Per the germline V gene, CDR1 is ENHRY and CDR2 is SYGVKD. The V end lost 11 bases, the J end lost 4 bases, and 17 bases lay between the germline ends. This CDR3 is built from 13 residues. The CDR3 sequence is CAAHDARFTEAFF. The CDR3 bases are TGTGCCGCCCACGATGCGAGATTCACTGAAGCTTTCTTT.

The chain uses TRBV9 and TRBJ2-1; D is ambiguous. This CDR3 spans 16 amino acids. Trimming took 4 bases from V and 6 from J, leaving 20 bases between them. Germline-derived CDR1 and CDR2 are SGDLS and YYNGEE. The CDR3 loop reads CASSPPSELAGNEQFF. The CDR3 coding sequence is TGTGCCAGCAGCCCGCCCTCGGAACTGGCAGGCAATGAGCAGTTCTTC.

This clone was seen just once. In DNA form, the CDR3 reads TGCAGTGCTAGTCTTACAGGGTATCGGGAGACCCAGTACTTC. This codes for CSASLTGYRETQYF. The chain has TRBV20-1 and TRBJ2-5; D is perhaps TRBD1 (6 bases). Germline CDR1 reads DFQATT; CDR2 reads SNEGSKA (reference sequence). CDR3 length: 14 amino acids. The germline V and J ends were trimmed by 3 bases and 5 bases, with 16 bases remaining between them.

The chain recombines TRBV12-3 or TRBV12-4 with TRBJ2-5; D possibly corresponds to TRBD1 (6 bases). V lost 6 bases, J lost 2 bases, and 10 bases lay in between. The CDR3 sequence is 13 residues long. CDR3 amino acids: CASRTDRQETQYF. CDR3 DNA sequence: TGTGCCAGCAGGACCGACAGGCAAGAGACCCAGTACTTC.

This clone has only one observation. The V and J genes are TRBV7-3 and TRBJ2-2; maybe TRBD1 (6 bases). Germline V gives CDR1 SGHTA, CDR2 FQGTGA. V lost 1 base to trimming and J lost 4 bases, with 13 bases between them. The CDR3 loop spans 16 amino acids. The CDR3 region has the DNA TGTGCCAGCAGCTTAAATCAGGGGCAGATCACCGGGGAGCTGTTTTTT. Translated, it gives CASSLNQGQITGELFF.

This clone was detected only a few times. The chain joins TRBV28 to TRBJ2-7; perhaps TRBD2 as D (6 bases). The CDR3 totals 15 residues. With 6 bases removed from V and 6 bases from J, the gap between germline ends came to 21 bases. From germline, CDR1 is MDHEN and CDR2 SYDVKM. The CDR3 nucleotides are TGTGCCAGCAGCCCTCAGGGACTGGGAAAGGGCGAGCAGTACTTC. This translates into CASSPQGLGKGEQYF.

Only a few counts were recorded for this clone. The rearrangement uses TRBV6-6 and TRBJ1-2; 7 nucleotides match TRBD1. Germline trimming cut 5 bases from V and 8 bases from J; bases unmatched to any gene: 11. This CDR3 has 14 amino acids. Germline values: CDR1 MNHNY, CDR2 SVGAGI (reference sequence). The CDR3 bases are TGTGCCAGCAGTCGACCCCGGGACAGAGACGGCTACACCTTC. It specifies CASSRPRDRDGYTF.

The chain combines TRBV5-3 with TRBJ2-5; 7 nucleotides line up with TRBD2. TRBV5-3 is recorded as an ORF, its role being uncertain. The CDR3 totals 14 residues. V lost 1 base to trimming and J lost 1 base; unmatched junction nucleotides: 1. The CDR3 sequence: CARSLLAVQETQYF. CDR3 nucleotides: TGTGCCAGAAGCTTGCTAGCGGTCCAAGAGACCCAGTACTTC.

The table lists this clone with a few counts. V gene TRBV9 combines with J gene TRBJ1-2; D remains ambiguous. This CDR3 has 13 residues. V gave up 4 bases and J gave up 3 bases, with 10 bases separating them. Germline CDR1 SGDLS, CDR2 YYNGEE. Here the CDR3 DNA reads TGTGCCAGCAGCCTGGAACGGGACTATGGCTACACCTTC. Translated: CASSLERDYGYTF.

The V call is TRBV27, the J call TRBJ2-7, with TRBD1 matching over 8 bases. Trimming removed 6 bases from V and 0 bases from J; junction bases left unmatched: 22. The CDR3 extends over 20 amino acids. Germline V lookup: CDR1 MNHEY, CDR2 SMNVEV (reference sequence). CDR3 coding DNA: TGTGCCAGCAGCCTGGGGGACAGGAGCCATCTACGGCCCTTCTCCTACGAGCAGTACTTC. Translating gives CASSLGDRSHLRPFSYEQYF.

This rearrangement joins TRBV19 to TRBJ1-2; 11 nucleotides line up with TRBD1. The junction had 7 bases not matched to a gene; V was cut back by 5 bases and J by 5 bases. This CDR3 has 15 residues. CDR1 is LNHDA and CDR2 is SQIVND in the germline V gene (reference sequence). The CDR3 DNA sequence: TGTGCCAGTAGTCCGAGGGGACAGGGGGTTTATGGCTACACCTTC. Translated, it gives CASSPRGQGVYGYTF.

The rearrangement links TRBV25-1 to TRBJ2-2; the D gene is possibly TRBD1 (6 bases). This CDR3 region has 16 residues. Deletions cut 3 bases from V and 4 bases from J, with 15 bases between. Germline CDR1 is MGHDK and CDR2 is SYGVNS. In DNA form, the CDR3 reads TGTGCCAGCAGTGATCCCGGACAGAGAGGCACCGGGGAGCTGTTTTTT. It translates to CASSDPGQRGTGELFF.

The chain recombines TRBV7-6 with TRBJ2-1, with 9 bases identical to TRBD2. Trimming removed 4 bases from V and 3 bases from J; junction bases left unmatched: 10. The CDR3 runs 17 residues. Germline V gene sequence: CDR1 SGHVS, CDR2 FNYEAQ. The CDR3 region has the DNA TGTGCCAGCAGCTCCCAGGCGGCGGGAGGGCTCTACAATGAGCAGTTCTTC. It encodes CASSSQAAGGLYNEQFF.

The V call is TRBV28, the J call TRBJ1-6, with 7 positions matching TRBD1. There are 16 residues in the CDR3. The germline V gene encodes CDR1 MDHEN and CDR2 SYDVKM. Losses at the gene ends were 6 bases for V and 1 base for J; bases not matched to a gene: 6. CDR3 bases: TGTGCCAGCAGCCGACAGGGCGGATCCTATAATTCACCCCTCCACTTT. Its translation is CASSRQGGSYNSPLHF.

This chain links TRBV5-1 with TRBJ2-7; TRBD1 matches 8 bases. V trimming: 4 bases; J trimming: 2 bases; junction bases outside the gene matches: 8. CDR1 and CDR2 (germline): SGHRS, YFSETQ. CDR3 length: 15 amino acids. The CDR3: CASSPEGQVTYEQYF. CDR3 in DNA: TGCGCCAGCAGCCCCGAGGGACAGGTGACCTACGAGCAGTACTTC.

This clone was observed once. This rearrangement joins TRBV9 to TRBJ1-3; TRBD1 agrees at 9 bases. CDR3 size: 17 residues. Germline loops: CDR1 SGDLS, CDR2 YYNGEE. Trimming at V came to 4 bases and at J to 0 bases, leaving 8 bases not matched to a gene. This chain's CDR3 is CASSSRDRDYSGNTIYF. The CDR3 DNA is TGTGCCAGCAGCTCCCGGGACAGGGACTACTCTGGAAACACCATATATTTT. Using reference TRBV9 and TRBJ1-3 for the parts outside the CDR3, the full variable domain is DSGVTQTPKHLITATGQRVTLRCSPRSGDLSVYWYQQSLDQGLQFLIQYYNGEERAKGNILERFSAQQFPDLHSELNLSSLELGDSALYFCASSSRDRDYSGNTIYFGEGSWLTVV.

This clone was counted a single time. The chain combines TRBV27 with TRBJ1-2; possible D gene TRBD1, 5 bases. Germline-derived CDR1 and CDR2 are MNHEY and SMNVEV (reference sequence). This CDR3 is built from 15 residues. The V gene lost 5 bases and the J gene lost 4 bases, with 17 bases spanning the gap. This CDR3 reads CASSRNAARGYGYTF. The CDR3 DNA reads TGTGCCAGCAGTCGAAACGCGGCAAGGGGCTATGGCTACACCTTC.

This clone was counted a few times. The chain carries TRBV7-3 and TRBJ2-7, with 10 nucleotides matching TRBD1. V lost 5 bases and J lost 5; bases outside the gene matches: 12. Germline V gene lookup returns CDR1 SGHTA and CDR2 FQGTGA. The CDR3 has 16 amino acids. The CDR3 spells CASSRTLGTGVDEQYF. CDR3 nucleotide sequence: TGTGCCAGCAGCCGTACCCTGGGGACAGGGGTTGACGAGCAGTACTTC.

This chain uses TRBV9 with TRBJ2-5; 13 bases map to TRBD2. With 3 bases clipped from V and 5 bases from J, the junction kept 13 bases outside the gene matches. CDR1 SGDLS and CDR2 YYNGEE come from the germline V gene. The CDR3 runs to 18 residues. CDR3 sequence reads: CASSASSTSGRGSETQYF. The CDR3 nucleotides read TGTGCCAGCAGCGCGTCGTCAACTAGCGGGAGGGGATCGGAGACCCAGTACTTC.